The rows below give T cell receptor beta chains drawn from one sample of a study of T cell responses to AZD1222 COVID-19 vaccine. The method was immunoSEQ multiplex PCR; TCRdb's version includes in-frame clones alone and lacks a portion of them. The repertoire includes roughly 93,000 clones, about nine tenths of them detected once, and roughly 24% sits in the top ten. Here the sequenced sample was peripheral blood, taken on day 0 of AZD1222 vaccination. These receptors were taken from an adult in good health. The CDR3 runs from the conserved cysteine through the conserved F or W. A D gene is named only where the DNA matches it firmly. Size is omitted from some rows. Given values are once, few, many or a class for expanded clones.

clone_size j_call v_call d_call cdr3_aa cdr3_nt
NA TRBJ2-7 TRBV7-2 NA CASSLNPEIRYYEQYF TGTGCCAGCAGCTTAAACCCGGAGATTCGGTACTACGAGCAGTACTTC
few TRBJ2-3 TRBV6-4 NA CASSASSTDTQYF TGTGCCAGCAGTGCCAGTAGCACAGATACGCAGTATTTT
NA TRBJ2-7 TRBV6-5 NA CASSYSKTYEQYF TGTGCCAGCAGTTACTCGAAAACCTACGAGCAGTACTTC
NA TRBJ2-1 TRBV7-9 TRBD2 CASSPTSGKAEQFF TGTGCCAGCAGCCCGACTAGCGGGAAAGCTGAGCAGTTCTTC
NA TRBJ2-7 TRBV7-6 TRBD1 CASSLGEDRAREQYF TGTGCCAGCAGCTTAGGAGAAGACAGGGCCCGGGAGCAGTACTTC
NA TRBJ2-1 TRBV5-1 NA CASSRTGTSSYNEQFF TGCGCCAGCAGCCGCACCGGGACATCCTCCTACAATGAGCAGTTCTTC
NA TRBJ1-1 TRBV30 NA CAWSDRNTEAFF TGTGCCTGGAGTGATAGGAACACTGAAGCTTTCTTT
NA TRBJ2-1 TRBV19 NA CASRNPGNEQFF TGTGCCAGTAGGAACCCAGGCAATGAGCAGTTCTTC
once TRBJ2-2 TRBV24-1 NA CATSDLGGELFF TGTGCCACCAGTGACTTGGGGGGGGAGCTGTTTTTT
once TRBJ1-5 TRBV4-3 NA CASSQAWSNQPQHF TGCGCCAGCAGCCAAGCGTGGAGCAATCAGCCCCAGCATTTT
NA TRBJ1-1 TRBV9 NA CASSDPRGSEAFF TGTGCCAGCAGCGACCCAAGGGGGTCTGAAGCTTTCTTT
NA TRBJ2-6 TRBV28 NA CASSSGAGANVLTF TGTGCCAGCAGTTCAGGGGCTGGGGCCAACGTCCTGACTTTC
NA TRBJ2-6 TRBV4-3 NA CASSQDRIGGANVLTF TGCGCCAGCAGCCAAGATCGAATTGGTGGGGCCAACGTCCTGACTTTC
NA TRBJ2-1 TRBV7-2 NA CASSLGIGVGKQFF TGTGCCAGCAGCTTAGGTATCGGGGTAGGAAAGCAGTTCTTC
NA TRBJ1-2 TRBV6-5 NA CASTSGDSRYGYTF TGTGCCAGCACCTCGGGAGACAGTCGCTATGGCTACACCTTC